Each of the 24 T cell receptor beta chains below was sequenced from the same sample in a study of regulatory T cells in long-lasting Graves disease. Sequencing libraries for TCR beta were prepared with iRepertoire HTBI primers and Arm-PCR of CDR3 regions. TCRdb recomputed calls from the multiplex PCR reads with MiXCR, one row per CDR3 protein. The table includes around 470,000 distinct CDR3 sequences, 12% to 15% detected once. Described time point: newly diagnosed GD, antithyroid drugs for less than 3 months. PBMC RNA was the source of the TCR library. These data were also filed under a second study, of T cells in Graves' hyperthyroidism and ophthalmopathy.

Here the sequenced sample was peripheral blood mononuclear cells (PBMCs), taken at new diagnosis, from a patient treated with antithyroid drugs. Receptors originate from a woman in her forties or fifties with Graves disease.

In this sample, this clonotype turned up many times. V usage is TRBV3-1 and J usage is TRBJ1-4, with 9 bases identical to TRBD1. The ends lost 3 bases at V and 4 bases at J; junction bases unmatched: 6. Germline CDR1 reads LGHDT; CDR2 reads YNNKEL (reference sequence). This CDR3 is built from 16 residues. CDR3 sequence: CASSQGDREFNEKLFF. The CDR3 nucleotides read TGTGCCAGCAGCCAGGGGGACAGGGAATTTAATGAAAAACTGTTTTTT.

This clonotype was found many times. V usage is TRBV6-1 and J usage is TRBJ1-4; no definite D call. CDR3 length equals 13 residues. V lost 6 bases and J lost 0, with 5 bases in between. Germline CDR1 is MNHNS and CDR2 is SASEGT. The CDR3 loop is CASSRTTNEKLFF. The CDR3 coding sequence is TGTGCCAGCAGCCGGACAACTAATGAAAAACTGTTTTTT.

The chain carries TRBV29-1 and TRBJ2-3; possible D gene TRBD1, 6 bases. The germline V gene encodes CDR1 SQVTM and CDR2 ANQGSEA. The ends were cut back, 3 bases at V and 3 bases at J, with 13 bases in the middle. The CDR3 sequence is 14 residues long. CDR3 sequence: CSVDLGALTDTQYF. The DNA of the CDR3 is TGCAGCGTTGATCTGGGGGCGCTGACAGATACGCAGTATTTT.

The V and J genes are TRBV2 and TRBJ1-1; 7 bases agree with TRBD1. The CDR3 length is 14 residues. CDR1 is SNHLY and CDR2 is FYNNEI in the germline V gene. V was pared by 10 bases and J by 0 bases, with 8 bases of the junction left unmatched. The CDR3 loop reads CAIPTGRMNTEAFF. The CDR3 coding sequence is TGTGCCATCCCGACAGGGAGGATGAACACTGAAGCTTTCTTT.

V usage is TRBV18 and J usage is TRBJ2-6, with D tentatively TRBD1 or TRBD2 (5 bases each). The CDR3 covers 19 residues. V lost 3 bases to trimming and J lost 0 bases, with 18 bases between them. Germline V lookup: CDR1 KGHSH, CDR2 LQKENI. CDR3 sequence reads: CASSPPGATARSGANVLTF. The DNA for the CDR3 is TGTGCCAGCTCACCCCCCGGGGCAACGGCCCGCTCTGGGGCCAACGTCCTGACTTTC.

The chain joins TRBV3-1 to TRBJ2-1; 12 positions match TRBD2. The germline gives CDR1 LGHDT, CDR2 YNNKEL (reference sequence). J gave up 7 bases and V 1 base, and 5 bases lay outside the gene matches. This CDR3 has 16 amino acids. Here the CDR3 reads CASSQATSGSRNEQFF. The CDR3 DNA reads TGTGCCAGCAGCCAAGCGACTAGCGGGAGCCGGAATGAGCAGTTCTTC.

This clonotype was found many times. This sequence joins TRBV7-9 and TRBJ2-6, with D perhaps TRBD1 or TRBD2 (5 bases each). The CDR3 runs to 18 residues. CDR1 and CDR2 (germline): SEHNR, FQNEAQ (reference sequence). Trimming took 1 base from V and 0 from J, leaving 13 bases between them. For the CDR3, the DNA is TGTGCCAGCAGCTTAGTTGGGGGTCTGAGCTCTGGGGCCAACGTCCTGACTTTC. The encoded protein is CASSLVGGLSSGANVLTF.

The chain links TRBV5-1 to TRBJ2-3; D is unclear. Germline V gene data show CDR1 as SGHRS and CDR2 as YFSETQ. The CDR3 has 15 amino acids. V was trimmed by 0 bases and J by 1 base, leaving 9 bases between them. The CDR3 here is CASSLGQHRTDTQYF. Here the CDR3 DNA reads TGCGCCAGCAGCTTGGGGCAGCACCGCACAGATACGCAGTATTTT. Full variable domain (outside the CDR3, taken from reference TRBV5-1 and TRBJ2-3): KAGVTQTPRYLIKTRGQQVTLSCSPISGHRSVSWYQQTPGQGLQFLFEYFSETQRNKGNFPGRFSGRQFSNSRSEMNVSTLELGDSALYLCASSLGQHRTDTQYFGPGTRLTVL.

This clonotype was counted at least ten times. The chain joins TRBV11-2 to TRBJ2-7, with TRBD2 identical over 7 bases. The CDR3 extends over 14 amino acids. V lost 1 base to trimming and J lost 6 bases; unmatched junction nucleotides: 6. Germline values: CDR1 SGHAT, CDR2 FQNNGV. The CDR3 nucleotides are TGTGCCAGCAGCTTAGTGGGGGGGTCTGGCGAGCAGTACTTC. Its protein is CASSLVGGSGEQYF. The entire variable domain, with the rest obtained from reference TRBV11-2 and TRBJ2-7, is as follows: EAGVAQSPRYKIIEKRQSVAFWCNPISGHATLYWYQQILGQGPKLLIQFQNNGVVDDSQLPKDRFSAERLKGVDSTLKIQPAKLEDSAVYLCASSLVGGSGEQYFGPGTRLTVT.

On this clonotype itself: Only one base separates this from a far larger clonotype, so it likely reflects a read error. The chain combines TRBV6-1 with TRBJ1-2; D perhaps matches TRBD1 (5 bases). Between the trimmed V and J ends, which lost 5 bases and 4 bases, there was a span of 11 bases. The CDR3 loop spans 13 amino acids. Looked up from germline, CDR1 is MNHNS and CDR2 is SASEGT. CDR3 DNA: TGTGCCAGCAGTAGACAGAGGACCTATGGCTACACCTTC. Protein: CASSRQRTYGYTF.

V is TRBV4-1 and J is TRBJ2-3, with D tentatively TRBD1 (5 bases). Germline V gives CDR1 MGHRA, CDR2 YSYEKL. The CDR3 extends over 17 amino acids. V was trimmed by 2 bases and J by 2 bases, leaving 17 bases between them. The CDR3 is CASSQLSVAGPTDTQYF. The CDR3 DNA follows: TGCGCCAGCAGCCAACTATCCGTCGCAGGGCCCACAGATACGCAGTATTTT.

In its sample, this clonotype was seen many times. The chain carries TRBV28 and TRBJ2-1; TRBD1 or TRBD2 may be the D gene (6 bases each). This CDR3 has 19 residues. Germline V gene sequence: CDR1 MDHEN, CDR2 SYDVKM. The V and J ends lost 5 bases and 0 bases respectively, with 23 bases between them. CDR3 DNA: TGTGCCAGCAGTAGGTGGGACCCATTAGCGGACAGCTCCTACAATGAGCAGTTCTTC. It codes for CASSRWDPLADSSYNEQFF.

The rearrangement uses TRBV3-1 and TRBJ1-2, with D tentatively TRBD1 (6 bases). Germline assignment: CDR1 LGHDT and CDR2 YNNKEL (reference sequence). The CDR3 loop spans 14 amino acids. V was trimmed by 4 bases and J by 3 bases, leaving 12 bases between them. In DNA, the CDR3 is TGTGCCAGCAGCCCCCAAGGGGGTGACTATGGCTACACCTTC. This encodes CASSPQGGDYGYTF.

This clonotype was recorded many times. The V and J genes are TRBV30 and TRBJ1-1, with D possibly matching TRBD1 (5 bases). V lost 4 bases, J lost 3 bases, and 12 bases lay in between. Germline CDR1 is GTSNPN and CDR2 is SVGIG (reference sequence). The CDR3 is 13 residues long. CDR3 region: CAWNFRGDTEAFF. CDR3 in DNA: TGTGCCTGGAACTTCCGGGGGGACACTGAAGCTTTCTTT.

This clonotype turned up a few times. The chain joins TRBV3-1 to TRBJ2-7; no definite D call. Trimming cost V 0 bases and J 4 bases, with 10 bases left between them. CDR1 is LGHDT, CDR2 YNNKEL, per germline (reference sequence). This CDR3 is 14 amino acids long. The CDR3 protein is CASSQDSRRYEQYF. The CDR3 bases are TGTGCCAGCAGCCAAGATAGTCGCCGGTACGAGCAGTACTTC.

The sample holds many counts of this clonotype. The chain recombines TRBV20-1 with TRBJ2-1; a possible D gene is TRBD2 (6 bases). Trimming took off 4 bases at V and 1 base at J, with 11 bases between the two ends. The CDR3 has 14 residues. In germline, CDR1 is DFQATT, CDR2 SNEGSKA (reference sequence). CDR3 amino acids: CSANRDLSYNEQFF. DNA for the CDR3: TGCAGTGCTAATAGGGACTTGTCCTACAATGAGCAGTTCTTC.

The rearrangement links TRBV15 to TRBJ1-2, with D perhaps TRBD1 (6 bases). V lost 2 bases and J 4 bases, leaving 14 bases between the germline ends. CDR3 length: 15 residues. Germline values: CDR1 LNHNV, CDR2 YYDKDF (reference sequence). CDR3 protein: CATSRLTGGAYGYTF. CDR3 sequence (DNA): TGTGCCACCAGCAGACTCACGGGGGGGGCCTATGGCTACACCTTC.

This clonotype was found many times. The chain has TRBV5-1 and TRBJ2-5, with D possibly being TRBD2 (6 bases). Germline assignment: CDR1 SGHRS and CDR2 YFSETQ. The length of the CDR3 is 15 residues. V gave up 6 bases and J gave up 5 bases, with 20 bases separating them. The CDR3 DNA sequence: TGCGCCAGCACCCTCGCCGGGACTTCGCCTGAGACCCAGTACTTC. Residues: CASTLAGTSPETQYF.

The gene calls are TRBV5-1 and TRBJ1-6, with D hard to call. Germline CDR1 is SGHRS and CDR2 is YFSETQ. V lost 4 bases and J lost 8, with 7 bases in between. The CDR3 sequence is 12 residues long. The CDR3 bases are TGCGCCAGCAGCACCCGGGATTCACCCCTCCACTTT. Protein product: CASSTRDSPLHF.

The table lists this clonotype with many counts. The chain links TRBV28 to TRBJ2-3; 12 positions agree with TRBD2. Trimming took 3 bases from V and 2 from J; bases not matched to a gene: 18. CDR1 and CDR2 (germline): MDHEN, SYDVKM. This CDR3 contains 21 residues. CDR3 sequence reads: CASSFPPEGLAGIYPTDTQYF. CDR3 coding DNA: TGTGCCAGCAGTTTTCCCCCGGAAGGACTAGCGGGAATATACCCCACAGATACGCAGTATTTT.

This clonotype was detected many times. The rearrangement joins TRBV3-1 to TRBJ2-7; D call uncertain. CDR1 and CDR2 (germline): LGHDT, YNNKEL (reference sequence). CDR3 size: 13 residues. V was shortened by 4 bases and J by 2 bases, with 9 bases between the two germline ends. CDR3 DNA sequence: TGTGCCAGCAGCCTCGAACGGACCTACGAGCAGTACTTC. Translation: CASSLERTYEQYF.

The CDR3 protein is CASSRKGTPNYEQYF. CDR3 bases: TGTGCCAGTAGTAGAAAGGGGACACCAAATTACGAGCAGTACTTC. The chain carries TRBV19 and TRBJ2-7, with D perhaps matching TRBD1 (6 bases). Germline V gene data show CDR1 as LNHDA and CDR2 as SQIVND (reference sequence). Trimming took 4 bases from V and 4 from J, leaving 17 bases between them. This CDR3 spans 15 amino acids.

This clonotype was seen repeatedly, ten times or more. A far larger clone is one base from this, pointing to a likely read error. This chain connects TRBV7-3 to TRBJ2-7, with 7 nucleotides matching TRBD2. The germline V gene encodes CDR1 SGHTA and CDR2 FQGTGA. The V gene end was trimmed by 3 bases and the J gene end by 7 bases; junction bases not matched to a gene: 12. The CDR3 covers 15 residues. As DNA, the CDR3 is TGTGCCAGCAGCTTTACTCTAGCGGACTACAATGAGCAGTACTTC. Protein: CASSFTLADYNEQYF.

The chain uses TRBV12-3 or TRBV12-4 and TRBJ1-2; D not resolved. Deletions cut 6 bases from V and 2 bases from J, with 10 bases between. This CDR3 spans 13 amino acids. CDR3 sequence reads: CASRKDVNYGYTF. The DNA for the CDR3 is TGTGCCAGCAGGAAGGACGTGAACTATGGCTACACCTTC.